This is a list of T cell receptor beta chains from one sample in a study of radiation and T cells in renal cell carcinoma. Profiling relied on immunoSEQ multiplex PCR, and the TCRdb table lists in-frame clones only, not all of them. The sample has about 130,000 clones; around 80% are singletons. Sequencing was performed on blood, taken from a patient whose treatment included radiotherapy and nephrectomy. The receptors were sampled from a middle-aged man with renal cell carcinoma. Both conserved end residues are part of each CDR3. Fields, in order: V gene, D gene, J gene, CDR3 protein, CDR3 DNA. A D gene is named only where the DNA matches it firmly.

V gene: TRBV10-3
D gene: TRBD1
J gene: TRBJ2-6
CDR3 protein: CAIPGGAKTGANVLTF
CDR3 DNA: TGTGCCATCCCAGGGGGCGCTAAAACTGGGGCCAACGTCCTGACTTTC

V gene: TRBV2
D gene: TRBD2
J gene: TRBJ2-5
CDR3 protein: CASSAEREGGKTQYF
CDR3 DNA: TGTGCCAGCAGTGCGGAGCGGGAGGGCGGGAAGACCCAGTACTTC

V gene: TRBV29-1
D gene: TRBD1
J gene: TRBJ2-5
CDR3 protein: CSVEPTGGRRETQYF
CDR3 DNA: TGCAGCGTTGAACCGACAGGGGGGCGCCGGGAGACCCAGTACTTC

V gene: TRBV6-1
D gene: .
J gene: TRBJ2-3
CDR3 protein: CASSETAIMNSERTDTQYF
CDR3 DNA: TGTGCCAGCAGTGAAACGGCCATCATGAATAGCGAGCGCACAGATACGCAGTATTTT

V gene: TRBV15
D gene: .
J gene: TRBJ2-7
CDR3 protein: CATSRGRGTYEQYF
CDR3 DNA: TGTGCCACCAGCAGGGGCCGGGGAACCTACGAGCAGTACTTC

V gene: TRBV5-7
D gene: .
J gene: TRBJ2-5
CDR3 protein: CASSLSSVCRFSQYF
CDR3 DNA: TGTGCCAGCAGCTTGAGTTCGGTCTGCCGCTTTTCCCAGTACTTC

V gene: TRBV10-2
D gene: .
J gene: TRBJ2-3
CDR3 protein: CASREQTHSTDTQYF
CDR3 DNA: TGCGCCAGCAGGGAACAGACCCATAGCACAGATACGCAGTATTTT

V gene: TRBV5-1
D gene: .
J gene: TRBJ2-2
CDR3 protein: CASSFDTVNTGELFF
CDR3 DNA: TGCGCCAGCAGTTTTGACACAGTAAACACCGGGGAGCTGTTTTTT

V gene: TRBV5-1
D gene: .
J gene: TRBJ1-5
CDR3 protein: CASSSIGPKPQHF
CDR3 DNA: TGCGCCAGCAGCTCCATAGGGCCGAAGCCCCAGCATTTT

V gene: TRBV27
D gene: .
J gene: TRBJ2-3
CDR3 protein: CASQAVASTDTQYF
CDR3 DNA: TGTGCCAGCCAAGCAGTAGCTAGCACAGATACGCAGTATTTT